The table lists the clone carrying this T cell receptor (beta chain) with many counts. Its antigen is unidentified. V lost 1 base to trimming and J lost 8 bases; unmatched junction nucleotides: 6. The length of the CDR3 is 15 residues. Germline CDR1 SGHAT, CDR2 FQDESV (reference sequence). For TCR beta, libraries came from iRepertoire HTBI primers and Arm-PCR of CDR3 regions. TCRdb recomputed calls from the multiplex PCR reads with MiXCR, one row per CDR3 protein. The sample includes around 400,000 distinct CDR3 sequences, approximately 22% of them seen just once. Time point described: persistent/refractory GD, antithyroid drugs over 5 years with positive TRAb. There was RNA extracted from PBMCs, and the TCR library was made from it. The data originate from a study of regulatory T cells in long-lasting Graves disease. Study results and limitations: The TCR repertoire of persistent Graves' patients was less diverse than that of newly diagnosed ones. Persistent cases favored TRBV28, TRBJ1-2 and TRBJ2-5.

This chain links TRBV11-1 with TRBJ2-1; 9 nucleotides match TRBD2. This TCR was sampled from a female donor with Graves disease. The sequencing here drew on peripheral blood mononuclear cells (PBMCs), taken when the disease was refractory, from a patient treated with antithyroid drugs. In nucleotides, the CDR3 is TGTGCCAGCAGCTTAGGTGCGGGAGGGCTTGATGAGCAGTTCTTC. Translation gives CASSLGAGGLDEQFF.